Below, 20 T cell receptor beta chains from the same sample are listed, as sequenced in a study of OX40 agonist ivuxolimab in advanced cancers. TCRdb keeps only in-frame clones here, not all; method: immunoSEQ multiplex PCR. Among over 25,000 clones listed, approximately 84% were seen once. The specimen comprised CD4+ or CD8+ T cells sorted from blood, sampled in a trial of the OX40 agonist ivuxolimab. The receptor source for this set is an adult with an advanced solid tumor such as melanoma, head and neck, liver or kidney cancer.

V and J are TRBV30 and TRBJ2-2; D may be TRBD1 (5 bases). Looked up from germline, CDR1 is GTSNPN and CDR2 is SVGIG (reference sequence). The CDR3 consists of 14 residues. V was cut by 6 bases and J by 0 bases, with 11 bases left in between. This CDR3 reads CACPDSANTGELFF. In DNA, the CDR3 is TGTGCCTGCCCCGACAGTGCGAACACCGGGGAGCTGTTTTTT.

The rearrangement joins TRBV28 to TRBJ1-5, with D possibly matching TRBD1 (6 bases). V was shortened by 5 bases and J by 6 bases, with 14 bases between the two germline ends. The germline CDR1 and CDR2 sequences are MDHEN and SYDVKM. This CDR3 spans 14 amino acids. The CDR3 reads CASSGRGTPQPQHF. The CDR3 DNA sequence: TGTGCCAGCAGTGGAAGGGGGACACCTCAGCCCCAGCATTTT.

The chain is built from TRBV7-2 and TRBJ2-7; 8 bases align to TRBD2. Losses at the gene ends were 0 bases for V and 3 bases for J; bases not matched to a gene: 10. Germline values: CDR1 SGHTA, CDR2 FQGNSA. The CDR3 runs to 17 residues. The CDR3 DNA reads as TGTGCCAGCAGCTTAGCGACCCTTAGCGGGACCCTCTACGAGCAGTACTTC. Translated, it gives CASSLATLSGTLYEQYF. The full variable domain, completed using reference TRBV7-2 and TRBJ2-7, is GAGVSQSPSNKVTEKGKDVELRCDPISGHTALYWYRQSLGQGLEFLIYFQGNSAPDKSGLPSDRFSAERTGGSVSTLTIQRTQQEDSAVYLCASSLATLSGTLYEQYFGPGTRLTVT.

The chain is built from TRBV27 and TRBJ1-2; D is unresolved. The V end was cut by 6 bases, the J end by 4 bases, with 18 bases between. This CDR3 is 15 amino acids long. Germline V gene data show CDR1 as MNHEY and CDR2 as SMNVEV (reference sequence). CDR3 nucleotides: TGTGCCAGCAGACGATCGTCGTTGCCTTCCTATGGCTACACCTTC. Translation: CASRRSSLPSYGYTF.

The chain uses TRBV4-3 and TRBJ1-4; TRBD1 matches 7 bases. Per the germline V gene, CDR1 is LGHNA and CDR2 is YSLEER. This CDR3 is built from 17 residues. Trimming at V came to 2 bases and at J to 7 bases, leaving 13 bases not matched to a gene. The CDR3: CASSQTGDASVGEKLFF. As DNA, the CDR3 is TGCGCCAGCAGCCAAACAGGGGACGCGAGCGTCGGTGAAAAACTGTTTTTT.

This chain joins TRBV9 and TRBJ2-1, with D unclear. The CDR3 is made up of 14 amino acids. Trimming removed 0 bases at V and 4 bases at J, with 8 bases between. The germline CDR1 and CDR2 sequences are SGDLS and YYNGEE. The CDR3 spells CASSVDGGYNEQFF. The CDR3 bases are TGTGCCAGCAGCGTAGATGGTGGTTACAATGAGCAGTTCTTC.

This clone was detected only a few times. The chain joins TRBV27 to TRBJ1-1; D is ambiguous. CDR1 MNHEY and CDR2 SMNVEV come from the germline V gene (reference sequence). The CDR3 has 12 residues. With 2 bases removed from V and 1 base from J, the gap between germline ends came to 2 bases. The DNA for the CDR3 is TGTGCCAGCAGTTTAGGGAACACTGAAGCTTTCTTT. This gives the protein CASSLGNTEAFF.

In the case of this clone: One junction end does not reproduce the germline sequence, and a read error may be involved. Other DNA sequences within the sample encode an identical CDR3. CDR3 nucleotides: TGCGCTAGCAGCCAAGATTGGCAGGGGGCCGATGGCTACACCTTC. It is translated as CASSQDWQGADGYTF. The V and J genes are TRBV4-3 and TRBJ1-2, with 8 bases matching TRBD1. CDR1 is LGHNA, CDR2 YSLEER, per germline. The length of the CDR3 is 15 residues.

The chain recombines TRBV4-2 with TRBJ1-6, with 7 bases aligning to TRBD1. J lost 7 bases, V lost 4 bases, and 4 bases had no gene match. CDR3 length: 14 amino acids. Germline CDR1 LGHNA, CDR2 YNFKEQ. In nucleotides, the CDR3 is TGTGCCAGCAGCCTGGGGACAGAGAATTCACCCCTCCACTTT. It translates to CASSLGTENSPLHF.

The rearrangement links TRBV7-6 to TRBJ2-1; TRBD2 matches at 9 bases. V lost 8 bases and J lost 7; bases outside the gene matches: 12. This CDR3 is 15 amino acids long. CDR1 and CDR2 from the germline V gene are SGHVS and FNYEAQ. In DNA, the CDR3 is TGTGCCAGCTCGTGGGGGCGGGAGGGCCCTAATGAGCAGTTCTTC. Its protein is CASSWGREGPNEQFF.

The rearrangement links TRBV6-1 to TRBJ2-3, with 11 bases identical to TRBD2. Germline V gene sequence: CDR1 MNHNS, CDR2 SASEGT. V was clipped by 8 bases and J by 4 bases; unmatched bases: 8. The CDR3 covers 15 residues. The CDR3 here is CASRFSGGAADTQYF. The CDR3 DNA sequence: TGTGCCAGCCGATTTAGCGGGGGGGCGGCAGATACGCAGTATTTT.

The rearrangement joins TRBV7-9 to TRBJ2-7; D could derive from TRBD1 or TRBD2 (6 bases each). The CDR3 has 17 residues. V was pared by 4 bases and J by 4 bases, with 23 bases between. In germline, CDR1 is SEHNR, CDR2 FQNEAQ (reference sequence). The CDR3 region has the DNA TGTGCCAGCAGCTATCCGGAGGGGGGACGCAGGCCATACGAGCAGTACTTC. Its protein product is CASSYPEGGRRPYEQYF.

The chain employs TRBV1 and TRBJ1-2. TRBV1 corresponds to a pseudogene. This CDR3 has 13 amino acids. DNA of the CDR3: TGCACCAGCAGCCAGGATAAGGCGGAGGGCTACACCTTC. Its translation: CTSSQDKAEGYTF.

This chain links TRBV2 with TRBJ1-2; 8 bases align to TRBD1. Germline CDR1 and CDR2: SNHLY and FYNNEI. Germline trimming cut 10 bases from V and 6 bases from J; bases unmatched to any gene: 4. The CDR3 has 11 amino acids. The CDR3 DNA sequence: TGTGCCACCCAGGGGGCCCATGGCTACACCTTC. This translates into CATQGAHGYTF.

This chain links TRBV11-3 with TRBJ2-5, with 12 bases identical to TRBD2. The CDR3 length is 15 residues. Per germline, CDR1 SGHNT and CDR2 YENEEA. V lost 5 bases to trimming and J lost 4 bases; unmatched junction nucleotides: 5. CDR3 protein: CASSPGLAGRETQYF. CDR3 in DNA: TGTGCCAGCAGCCCGGGACTAGCGGGTCGAGAGACCCAGTACTTC.

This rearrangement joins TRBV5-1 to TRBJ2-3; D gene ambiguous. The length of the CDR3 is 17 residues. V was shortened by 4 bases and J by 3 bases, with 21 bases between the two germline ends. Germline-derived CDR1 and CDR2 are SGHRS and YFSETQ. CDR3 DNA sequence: TGCGCCAGCAGCCTTAGTCGAGTGGCGGCGATTACAGATACGCAGTATTTT. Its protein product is CASSLSRVAAITDTQYF.

CDR3 DNA: TGTGCCAGCAGTATACCGGACGAAAAAGAGACCCAGTACTTC. Translation gives CASSIPDEKETQYF. V is TRBV28 and J is TRBJ2-5; the D is unclear. Germline CDR1 MDHEN, CDR2 SYDVKM. The CDR3 loop spans 14 amino acids. The V end lost 5 bases, the J end lost 3 bases, and 13 bases lay between the germline ends. Filled out from reference TRBV28 and TRBJ2-5, the complete variable domain reads DVKVTQSSRYLVKRTGEKVFLECVQDMDHENMFWYRQDPGLGLRLIYFSYDVKMKEKGDIPEGYSVSREKKERFSLILESASTNQTSMYLCASSIPDEKETQYFGPGTRLLVL.

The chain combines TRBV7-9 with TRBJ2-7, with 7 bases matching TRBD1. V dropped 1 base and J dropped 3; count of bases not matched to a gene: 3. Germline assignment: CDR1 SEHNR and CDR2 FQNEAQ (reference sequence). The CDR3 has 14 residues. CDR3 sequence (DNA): TGTGCCAGCAGCTTAGAATCAGGGGGCTACGAGCAGTACTTC. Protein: CASSLESGGYEQYF.

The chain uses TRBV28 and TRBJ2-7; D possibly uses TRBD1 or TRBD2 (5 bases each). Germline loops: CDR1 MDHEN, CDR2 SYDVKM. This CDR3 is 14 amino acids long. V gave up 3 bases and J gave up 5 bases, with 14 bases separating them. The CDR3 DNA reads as TGTGCCAGCAGTTTGCTCGGGGACGAGAACGAGCAGTACTTC. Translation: CASSLLGDENEQYF.

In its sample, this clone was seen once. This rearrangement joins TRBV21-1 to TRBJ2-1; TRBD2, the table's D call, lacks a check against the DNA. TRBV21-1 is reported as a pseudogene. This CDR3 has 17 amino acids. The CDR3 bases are TGTGCCAGCAGCAAAGCTGTCGCGGGGGGGCGCTACAATGAGCAGTTCTTC. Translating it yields CASSKAVAGGRYNEQFF.